These T cell receptor beta chains were read from a single sample in a study of T cells in Graves' hyperthyroidism and ophthalmopathy. TCRdb redid the calling of the multiplex PCR reads with MiXCR, one entry per CDR3 protein. The sample carries about 590,000 distinct CDR3 sequences, 15% to 18% recorded once. Sequenced input: blood. The source is a woman between 25 and 40 years old with Graves' hyperthyroidism. CDR3s include the opening cysteine and the closing phenylalanine or tryptophan. A D gene is named only where the DNA matches it firmly. Clone size is stated in some rows and not others, as once, few, many or a class when expanded.

v_gene	abundance	j_gene	d_gene	CDR3nt	CDR3aa
TRBV12-3/TRBV12-4	NA	TRBJ2-1	NA	TGTGCCAGCAGGGGACGAACAGCGGGCTCCAATGAGCAGTTCTTC	CASRGRTAGSNEQFF
TRBV3-1	many	TRBJ1-1	NA	TGTGCCAGCAGCCAAATGGAGAACACTGAAGCTTTCTTT	CASSQMENTEAFF
TRBV6-1	many	TRBJ2-7	TRBD1	TGTGCCAGCAGAAACACAGGGGGCTACGAGCAGTACTTC	CASRNTGGYEQYF
TRBV6-2/TRBV6-3	few	TRBJ2-7	TRBD1	TGTGCCAGCAGTGGACAGGGACCCTTCTCCTACGAGCAGTACTTC	CASSGQGPFSYEQYF
TRBV11-3	many	TRBJ1-2	TRBD1	TGTGCCAGCAGCTTAGAGGGACAGGGGCATAACTATGGCTACACCTTC	CASSLEGQGHNYGYTF
TRBV7-7	few	TRBJ2-5	NA	TGTGCCAGCAGCTTAAGTAGGATTCAAGAGACCCAGTACTTC	CASSLSRIQETQYF
TRBV5-1	many	TRBJ2-7	TRBD2	TGCGCCAGCAGCAAAGGGACTAGCGGGAGGCAAACCTACGAGCAGTACTTC	CASSKGTSGRQTYEQYF
TRBV6-2/TRBV6-3	NA	TRBJ1-5	TRBD1	TGTGCCAGCAGTTACTCAGGGACAGGTCAGCCCCAGCATTTT	CASSYSGTGQPQHF
TRBV2	NA	TRBJ1-1	NA	TGTGCCAGCAGGGGGACCGTGGAAGCTTTCTTT	CASRGTVEAFF
TRBV11-2	many	TRBJ1-4	NA	TGTGCCAGCAGCTTAGCCAGGGCTGGGAAACTGTTTTTT	CASSLARAGKLFF
TRBV30	many	TRBJ1-2	TRBD1	TGTGCCTGGAAATTTGCCGGGACAGCGGTTGGCTACACCTTC	CAWKFAGTAVGYTF
TRBV3-1	many	TRBJ1-2	NA	TGTGCCAGCAGCCAAGTAACCAACTATGGCTACACCTTC	CASSQVTNYGYTF
TRBV5-1	many	TRBJ2-2	NA	TGCGCCAGCAGCTTATCGATCAGAACCGGGGAGCTGTTTTTT	CASSLSIRTGELFF
TRBV5-5	many	TRBJ2-7	NA	TGTGCCAGCAGCTTGGGGAGGGGGGCCCTCTCCTACGAGCAGTACTTC	CASSLGRGALSYEQYF
TRBV27	many	TRBJ1-2	NA	TGTGCCAGCAGTTTCCTAGGCCAGGGCAAAGTTCCCGGCTACACCTTC	CASSFLGQGKVPGYTF
TRBV7-2	many	TRBJ1-5	NA	TGTGCCAGCAGCTTAGGAAGGAGGAGCAATCAGCCCCAGCATTTT	CASSLGRRSNQPQHF
TRBV2	NA	TRBJ2-7	TRBD2	TGTGCCAGCAGTGGCAAACTAGCGGGAGGGCCCGAGCAGTACTTC	CASSGKLAGGPEQYF
TRBV4-2	few	TRBJ2-1	NA	TGTGCCAGCAGCCAAGTGGCGCCGGGACTGAAACACAATGAGCAGTTCTTC	CASSQVAPGLKHNEQFF
TRBV28	many	TRBJ2-1	NA	TGTGCCAGCAGTTTATGGAGGGCAGGGGGGAACAATGAGCAGTTCTTC	CASSLWRAGGNNEQFF
TRBV20-1	few	TRBJ1-5	NA	TGCAGTGCTAGAGATCTACAGGATTATAGCAATCAGCCCCAGCATTTT	CSARDLQDYSNQPQHF
TRBV20-1	few	TRBJ2-1	NA	TGCAGTGCTAGGATTCTTACGAGCTCCTACAATGAGCAGTTCTTC	CSARILTSSYNEQFF
TRBV19	NA	TRBJ2-3	TRBD1	TGTGCCAGTAGTACGGGACAGGACTACACAGATACGCAGTATTTT	CASSTGQDYTDTQYF
TRBV5-5	many	TRBJ2-3	NA	TGTGCCAGCAGCTTGGAGCCGCAGGGCACAGATACGCAGTATTTT	CASSLEPQGTDTQYF